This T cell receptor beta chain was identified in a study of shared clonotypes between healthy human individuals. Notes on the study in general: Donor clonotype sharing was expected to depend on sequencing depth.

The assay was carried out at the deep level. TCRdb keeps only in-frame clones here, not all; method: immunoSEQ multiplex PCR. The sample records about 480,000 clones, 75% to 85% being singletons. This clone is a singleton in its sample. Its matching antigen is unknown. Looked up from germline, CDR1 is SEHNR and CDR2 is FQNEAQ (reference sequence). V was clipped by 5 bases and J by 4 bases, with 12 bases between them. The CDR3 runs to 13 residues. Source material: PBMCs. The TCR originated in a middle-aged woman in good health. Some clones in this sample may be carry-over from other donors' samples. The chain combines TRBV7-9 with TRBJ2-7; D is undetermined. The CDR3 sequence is CASSQTNEYEQYF. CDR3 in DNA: TGTGCCAGCAGCCAAACGAACGAATACGAGCAGTACTTC.